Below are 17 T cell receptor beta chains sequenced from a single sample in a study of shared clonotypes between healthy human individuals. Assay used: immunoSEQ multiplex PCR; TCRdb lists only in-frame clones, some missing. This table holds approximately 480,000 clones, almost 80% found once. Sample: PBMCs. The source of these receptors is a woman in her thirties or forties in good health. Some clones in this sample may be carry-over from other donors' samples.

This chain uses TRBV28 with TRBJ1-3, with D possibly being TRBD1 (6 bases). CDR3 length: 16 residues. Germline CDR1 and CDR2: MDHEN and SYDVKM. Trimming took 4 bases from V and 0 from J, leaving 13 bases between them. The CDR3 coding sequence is TGTGCCAGCAGTTACGGACAGCCCATCTCTGGAAACACCATATATTTT. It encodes CASSYGQPISGNTIYF.

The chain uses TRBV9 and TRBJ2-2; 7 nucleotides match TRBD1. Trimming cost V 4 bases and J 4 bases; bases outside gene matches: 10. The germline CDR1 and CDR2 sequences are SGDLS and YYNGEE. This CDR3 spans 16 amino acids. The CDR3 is CASSSRQGWGTGELFF. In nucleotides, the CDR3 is TGTGCCAGCAGCTCCCGACAGGGCTGGGGCACCGGGGAGCTGTTTTTT.

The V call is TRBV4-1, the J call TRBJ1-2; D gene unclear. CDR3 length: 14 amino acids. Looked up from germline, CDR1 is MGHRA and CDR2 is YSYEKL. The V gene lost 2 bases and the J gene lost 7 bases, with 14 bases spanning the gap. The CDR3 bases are TGCGCCAGCAGCCAACGCGCCACGATGACTGGCTACACCTTC. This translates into CASSQRATMTGYTF.

The CDR3 loop reads CASSLTSGSLNEQYF. Here the CDR3 DNA reads TGTGCCAGCAGTTTGACTAGCGGGAGCCTGAACGAGCAGTACTTC. V usage is TRBV28 and J usage is TRBJ2-7, with 12 bases identical to TRBD2. The germline gives CDR1 MDHEN, CDR2 SYDVKM. CDR3 length: 15 amino acids. The ends lost 3 bases at V and 5 bases at J; junction bases unmatched: 5.

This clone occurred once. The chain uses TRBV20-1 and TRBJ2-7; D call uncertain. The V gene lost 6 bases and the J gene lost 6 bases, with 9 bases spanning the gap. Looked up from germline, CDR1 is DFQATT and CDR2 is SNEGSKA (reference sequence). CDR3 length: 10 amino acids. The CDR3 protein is CSATYSEQYF. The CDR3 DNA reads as TGCAGTGCAACTTACAGCGAGCAGTACTTC.

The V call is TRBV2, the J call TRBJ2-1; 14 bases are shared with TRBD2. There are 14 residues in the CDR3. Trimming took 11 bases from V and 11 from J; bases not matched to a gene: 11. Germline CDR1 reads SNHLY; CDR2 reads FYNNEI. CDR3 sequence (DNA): TGTGCCCAAACCGGGACTAGCGGGAGTACGAAGCAGTTCTTC. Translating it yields CAQTGTSGSTKQFF.

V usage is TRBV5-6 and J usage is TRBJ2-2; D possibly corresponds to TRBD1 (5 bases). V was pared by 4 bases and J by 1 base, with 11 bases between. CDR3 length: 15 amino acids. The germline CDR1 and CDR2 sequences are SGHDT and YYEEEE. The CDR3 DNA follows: TGTGCCAGCAGCCCAAGGGGCGGGAACACCGGGGAGCTGTTTTTT. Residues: CASSPRGGNTGELFF.

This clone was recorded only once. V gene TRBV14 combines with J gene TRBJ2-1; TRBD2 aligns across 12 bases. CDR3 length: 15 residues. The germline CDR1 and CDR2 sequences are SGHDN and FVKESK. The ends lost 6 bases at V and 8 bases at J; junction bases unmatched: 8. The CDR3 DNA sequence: TGTGCCAGCAGACAGACTAGCGGGAGACGGCATGAGCAGTTCTTC. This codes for CASRQTSGRRHEQFF.

The CDR3 DNA reads TGCGCCAGCAGCTTGCTAGCGGGAAGTTACAATGAGCAGTTCTTC. Translation gives CASSLLAGSYNEQFF. The rearrangement uses TRBV5-1 and TRBJ2-1; 9 bases map to TRBD2. The V and J ends lost 1 base and 4 bases, in that order; junction bases with no gene match: 3. The germline V gene encodes CDR1 SGHRS and CDR2 YFSETQ. The CDR3 sequence is 15 residues long.

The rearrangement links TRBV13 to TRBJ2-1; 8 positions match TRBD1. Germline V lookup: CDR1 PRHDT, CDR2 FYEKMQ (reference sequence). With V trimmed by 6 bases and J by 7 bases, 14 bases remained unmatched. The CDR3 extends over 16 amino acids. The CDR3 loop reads CASRPGTGVPANEQFF. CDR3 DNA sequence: TGTGCCAGCAGACCCGGGACAGGCGTACCAGCGAATGAGCAGTTCTTC.

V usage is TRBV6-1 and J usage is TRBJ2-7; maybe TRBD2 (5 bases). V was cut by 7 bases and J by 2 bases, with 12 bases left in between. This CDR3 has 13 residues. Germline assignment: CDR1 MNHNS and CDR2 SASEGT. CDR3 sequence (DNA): TGTGCCAGCAATTACGGGGTAACCTACGAGCAGTACTTC. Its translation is CASNYGVTYEQYF.

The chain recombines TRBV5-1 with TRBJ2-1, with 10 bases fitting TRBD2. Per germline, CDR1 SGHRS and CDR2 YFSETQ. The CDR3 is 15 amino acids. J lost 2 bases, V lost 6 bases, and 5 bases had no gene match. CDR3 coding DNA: TGCGCCAGCACTCGGGGGACTAGCGCCTACAATGAGCAGTTCTTC. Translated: CASTRGTSAYNEQFF.

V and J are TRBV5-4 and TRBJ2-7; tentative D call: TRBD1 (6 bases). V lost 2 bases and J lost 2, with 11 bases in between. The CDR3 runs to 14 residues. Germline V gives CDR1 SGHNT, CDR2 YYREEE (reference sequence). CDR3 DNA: TGTGCCAGCAGCTTCCCGGGGACACCCTACGAGCAGTACTTC. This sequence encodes CASSFPGTPYEQYF.

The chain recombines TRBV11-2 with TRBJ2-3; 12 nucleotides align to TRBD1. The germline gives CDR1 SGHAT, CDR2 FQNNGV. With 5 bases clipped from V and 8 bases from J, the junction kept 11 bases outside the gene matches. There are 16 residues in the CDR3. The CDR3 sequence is CASSPSGTGGGGTQYF. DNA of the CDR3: TGTGCCAGCAGCCCTTCCGGGACAGGGGGCGGAGGTACGCAGTATTTT.

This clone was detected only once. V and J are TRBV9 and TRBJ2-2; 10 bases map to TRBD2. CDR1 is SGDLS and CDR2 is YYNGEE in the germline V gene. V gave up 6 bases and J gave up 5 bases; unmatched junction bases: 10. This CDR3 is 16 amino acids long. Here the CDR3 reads CASTLWGAGGTGELFF. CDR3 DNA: TGTGCCAGCACCCTGTGGGGAGCGGGAGGGACCGGGGAGCTGTTTTTT.

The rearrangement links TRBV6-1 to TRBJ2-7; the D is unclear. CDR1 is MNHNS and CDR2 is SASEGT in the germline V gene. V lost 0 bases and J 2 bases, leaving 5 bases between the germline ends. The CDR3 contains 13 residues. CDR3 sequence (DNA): TGTGCCAGCAGTGAAGCGCGGCCCTACGAGCAGTACTTC. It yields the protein CASSEARPYEQYF.

The CDR3 region is CASSVRDRGTDTQYF. The DNA of the CDR3 is TGTGCCAGCAGTGTCCGGGACAGGGGCACAGATACGCAGTATTTT. The chain combines TRBV27 with TRBJ2-3; 9 positions agree with TRBD1. CDR1 MNHEY and CDR2 SMNVEV come from the germline V gene (reference sequence). The CDR3 sequence is 15 residues long. The J segment lost 1 base and the V segment lost 5 bases, leaving 4 bases of the junction unmatched.